A single T cell receptor beta chain is shown here with its context. Its cognate antigen is unknown. CDR1 is SGHRS and CDR2 is YFSETQ in the germline V gene. Trimming stripped 4 bases from V and 0 bases from J, with 20 bases between. The CDR3 sequence is 17 residues long. The data stem from a study of cytomegalovirus exposure and HLA in healthy donors. General study results and limits: What TCR beta sequences reportedly achieved was accurate prediction of HLA-A and HLA-B alleles in most subjects.

The PCR employed 60 Vbeta primers together with 13 Jbeta primers. The data were produced by immunoSEQ multiplex PCR, yet TCRdb's version contains in-frame clones alone and is incomplete. Found here are 100,000 to 120,000 clones, 70% to 85% of them singletons; the top ten hold about 6.6%. The sample consisted of PBMCs. The rearrangement uses TRBV5-1 and TRBJ2-7; D possibly corresponds to TRBD1 (7 bases). This sequence originates from a man between 25 and 39 years old in good health and CMV-seropositive. CDR3: CASSTIGGTASSYEQYF. In nucleotides, the CDR3 is TGCGCCAGCAGCACTATTGGGGGGACAGCGAGCTCCTACGAGCAGTACTTC. Together with reference TRBV5-1 and TRBJ2-7, the CDR3 gives the full variable domain: KAGVTQTPRYLIKTRGQQVTLSCSPISGHRSVSWYQQTPGQGLQFLFEYFSETQRNKGNFPGRFSGRQFSNSRSEMNVSTLELGDSALYLCASSTIGGTASSYEQYFGPGTRLTVT.